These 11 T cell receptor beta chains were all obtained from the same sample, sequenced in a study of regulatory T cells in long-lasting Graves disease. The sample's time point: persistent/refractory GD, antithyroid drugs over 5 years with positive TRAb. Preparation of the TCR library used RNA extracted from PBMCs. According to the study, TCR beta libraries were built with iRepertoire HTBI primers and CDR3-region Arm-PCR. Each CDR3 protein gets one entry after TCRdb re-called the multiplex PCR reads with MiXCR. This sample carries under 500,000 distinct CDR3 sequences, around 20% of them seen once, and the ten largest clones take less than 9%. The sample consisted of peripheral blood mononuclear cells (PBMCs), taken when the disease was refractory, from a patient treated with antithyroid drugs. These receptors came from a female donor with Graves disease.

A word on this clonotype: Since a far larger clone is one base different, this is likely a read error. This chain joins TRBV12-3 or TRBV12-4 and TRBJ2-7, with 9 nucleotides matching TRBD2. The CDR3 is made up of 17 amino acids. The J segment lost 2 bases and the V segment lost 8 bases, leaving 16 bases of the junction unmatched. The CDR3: CASGVGPPGLAAYEQYF. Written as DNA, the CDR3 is TGTGCCAGCGGCGTAGGGCCCCCGGGACTAGCAGCCTACGAGCAGTACTTC.

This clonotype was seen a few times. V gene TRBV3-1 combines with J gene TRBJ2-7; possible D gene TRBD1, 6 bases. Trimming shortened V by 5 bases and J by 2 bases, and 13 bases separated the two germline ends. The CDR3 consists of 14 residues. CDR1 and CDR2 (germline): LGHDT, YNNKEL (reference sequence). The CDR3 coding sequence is TGTGCCAGCAGCGTCGGGGACAAAGCCTACGAGCAGTACTTC. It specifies CASSVGDKAYEQYF.

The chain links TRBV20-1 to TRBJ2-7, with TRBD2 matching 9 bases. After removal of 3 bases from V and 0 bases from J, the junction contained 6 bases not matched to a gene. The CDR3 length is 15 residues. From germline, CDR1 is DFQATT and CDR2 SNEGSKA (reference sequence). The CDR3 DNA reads TGCAGTGCTAGCCCAATAGCGGGAGACTCCTACGAGCAGTACTTC. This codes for CSASPIAGDSYEQYF.

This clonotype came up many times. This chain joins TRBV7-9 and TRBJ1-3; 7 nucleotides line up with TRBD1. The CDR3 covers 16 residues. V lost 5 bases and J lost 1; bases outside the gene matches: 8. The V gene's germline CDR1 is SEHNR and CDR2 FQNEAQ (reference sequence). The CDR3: CASSPPADRSGNTIYF. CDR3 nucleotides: TGTGCCAGCAGCCCCCCGGCGGACAGGTCTGGAAACACCATATATTTT.

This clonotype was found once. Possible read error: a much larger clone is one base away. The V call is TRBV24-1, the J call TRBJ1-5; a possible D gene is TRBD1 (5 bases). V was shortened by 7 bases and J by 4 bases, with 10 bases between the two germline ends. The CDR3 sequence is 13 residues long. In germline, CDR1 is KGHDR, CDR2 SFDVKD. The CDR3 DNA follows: TGTGCCACCAGCCAGGGCCTAAATCAGCCCCAGCATTTT. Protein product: CATSQGLNQPQHF.

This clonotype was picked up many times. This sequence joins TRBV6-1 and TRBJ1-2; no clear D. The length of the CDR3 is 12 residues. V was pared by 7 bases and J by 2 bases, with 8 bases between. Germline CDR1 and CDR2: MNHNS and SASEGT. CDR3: CASKRANYGYTF. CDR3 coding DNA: TGTGCCAGCAAACGGGCCAACTATGGCTACACCTTC.

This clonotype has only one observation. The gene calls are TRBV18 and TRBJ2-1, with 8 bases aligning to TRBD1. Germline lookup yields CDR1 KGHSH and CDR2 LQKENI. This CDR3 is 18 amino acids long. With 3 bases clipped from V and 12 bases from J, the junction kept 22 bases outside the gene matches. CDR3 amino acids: CASSPRESNRGAGQRQFF. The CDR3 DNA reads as TGTGCCAGCTCACCCCGCGAGAGCAACAGGGGGGCAGGGCAAAGGCAGTTCTTC. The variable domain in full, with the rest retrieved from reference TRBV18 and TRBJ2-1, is NAGVMQNPRHLVRRRGQEARLRCSPMKGHSHVYWYRQLPEEGLKFMVYLQKENIIDESGMPKERFSAEFPKEGPSILRIQQVVRGDSAAYFCASSPRESNRGAGQRQFFGPGTRLTVL.

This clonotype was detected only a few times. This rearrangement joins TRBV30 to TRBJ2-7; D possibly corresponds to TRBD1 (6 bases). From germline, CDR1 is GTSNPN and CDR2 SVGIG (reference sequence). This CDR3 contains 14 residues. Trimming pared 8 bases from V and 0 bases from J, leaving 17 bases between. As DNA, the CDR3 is TGTGCCGGGTCTTTGCAGGGGACCTCCTACGAGCAGTACTTC. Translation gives CAGSLQGTSYEQYF.

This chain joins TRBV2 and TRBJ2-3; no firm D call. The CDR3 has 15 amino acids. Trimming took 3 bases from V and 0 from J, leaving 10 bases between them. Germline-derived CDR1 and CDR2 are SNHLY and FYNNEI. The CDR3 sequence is CASSDVGGSTDTQYF. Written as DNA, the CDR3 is TGTGCCAGCAGTGACGTAGGCGGAAGCACAGATACGCAGTATTTT.

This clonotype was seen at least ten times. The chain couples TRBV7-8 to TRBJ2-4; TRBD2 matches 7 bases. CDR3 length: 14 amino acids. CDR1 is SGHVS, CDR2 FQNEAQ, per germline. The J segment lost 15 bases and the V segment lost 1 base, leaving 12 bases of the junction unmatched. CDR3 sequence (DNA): TGTGCCAGCAGCTTAGATCGACTAGCTGGCTCGAGGTACTTC. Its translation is CASSLDRLAGSRYF.

The CDR3 bases are TGTGCCAGCAGCCCCGGGGGACTAGCGGGACGGAACGAGCAGTACTTC. It yields the protein CASSPGGLAGRNEQYF. The V and J genes are TRBV5-4 and TRBJ2-5; 13 bases map to TRBD2. The DNA end is a closer match to TRBJ2-7, so the J assignment may be wrong. Per germline, CDR1 SGHNT and CDR2 YYREEE (reference sequence). CDR3 length: 16 residues.